This T cell receptor (beta chain) originates from a study of cytomegalovirus exposure and HLA in healthy donors. For the study at large: A preliminary data release comprised roughly 80 million unique TCRs obtained from HLA-typed donors.

Points on this clone: No antigen is known for it.

13 Jbeta primers and 60 Vbeta primers were used for the PCR. Profiling relied on immunoSEQ multiplex PCR, and the TCRdb table lists in-frame clones only, not all of them. The sample lists more than 95,000 clones; approximately 82% were seen once. Whole-study results and caveats: One variant, a missense change in DCLRE1C, was linked in a later analysis to TCR beta V- and J-gene trimming.

This TCR was recovered from a man in his forties or fifties in good health and CMV-seropositive. The sample was PBMCs.

CDR3 in amino acids: CASSKKRGPTGDTEAFF. CDR3 in DNA: TGTGCCAGCAGCAAAAAACGGGGGCCGACAGGGGACACTGAAGCTTTCTTT. The chain employs TRBV21-1 and TRBJ1-1; the table's D call, TRBD1, was not checked against the DNA. TRBV21-1 is a listed pseudogene. The CDR3 extends over 17 amino acids.